This T cell receptor (beta chain) was sequenced during a study of blood T cells in healthy people across ages. About the study: T cells yielded about one barcoded beta molecule per two cells through template switching.

Isolating PBMCs gave at least 6 million of these cells per sample. Study-wide results and caveats: Roughly linear declines in TCR beta diversity per million T cells occurred with age. Estimated diversity, derived from one million T cells, was regarded as an underestimate.

CDR1 and CDR2 from the germline V gene are SGHAT and FQNNGV. The length of the CDR3 is 13 residues. As concerns this clonotype: Its antigen remains unknown.

For the second PCR, which ran for roughly 6 to 12 cycles, a sample-barcoded 5' primer and a J-beta primer mix were used. TCRdb processed the 5' RACE reads anew with MiXCR; each CDR3 protein has one entry. This sample has about a million distinct CDR3 sequences, with roughly 51% found just once. The chain recombines TRBV11-2 with TRBJ2-5; D gene uncertain. The end of the DNA aligns better with TRBJ2-7, so the J call may be wrong. The sample consisted of blood. The TCR sequence derives from a woman aged 60-75 years in good health. Here the CDR3 reads CASSRIKDYEQYF. In DNA, the CDR3 is TGTGCCAGCAGCCGGATTAAGGATTACGAGCAGTACTTC.